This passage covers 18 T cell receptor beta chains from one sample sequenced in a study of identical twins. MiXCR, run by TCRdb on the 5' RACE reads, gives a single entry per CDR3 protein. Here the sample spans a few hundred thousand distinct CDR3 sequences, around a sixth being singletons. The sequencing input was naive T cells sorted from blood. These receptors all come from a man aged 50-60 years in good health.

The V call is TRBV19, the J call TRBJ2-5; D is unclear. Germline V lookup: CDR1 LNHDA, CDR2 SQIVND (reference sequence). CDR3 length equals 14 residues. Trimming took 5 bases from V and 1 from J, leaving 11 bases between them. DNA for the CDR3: TGTGCCAGTAGTTGGCAGGCGTTCCAAGAGACCCAGTACTTC. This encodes CASSWQAFQETQYF.

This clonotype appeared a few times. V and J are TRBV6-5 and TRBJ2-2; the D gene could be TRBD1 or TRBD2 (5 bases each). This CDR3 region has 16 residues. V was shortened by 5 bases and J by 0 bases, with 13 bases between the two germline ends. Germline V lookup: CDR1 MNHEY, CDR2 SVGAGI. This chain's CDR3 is CASSTRTPANTGELFF. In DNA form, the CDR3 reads TGTGCCAGCAGTACTAGGACACCCGCGAACACCGGGGAGCTGTTTTTT.

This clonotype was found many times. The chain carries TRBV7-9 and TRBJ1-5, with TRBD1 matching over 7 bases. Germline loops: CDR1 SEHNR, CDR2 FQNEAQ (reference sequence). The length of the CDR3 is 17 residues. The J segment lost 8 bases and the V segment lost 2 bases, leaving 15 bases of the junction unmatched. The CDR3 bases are TGTGCCAGCAGCTTAATAACTACAGGGGCCCCAGGGGAGCCCCAGCATTTT. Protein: CASSLITTGAPGEPQHF.

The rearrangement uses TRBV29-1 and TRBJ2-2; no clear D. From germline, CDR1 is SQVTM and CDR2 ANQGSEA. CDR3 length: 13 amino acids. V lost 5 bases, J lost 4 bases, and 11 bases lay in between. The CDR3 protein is CSVRGRLTGELFF. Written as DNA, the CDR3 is TGCAGCGTTCGTGGCCGGCTCACCGGGGAGCTGTTTTTT.

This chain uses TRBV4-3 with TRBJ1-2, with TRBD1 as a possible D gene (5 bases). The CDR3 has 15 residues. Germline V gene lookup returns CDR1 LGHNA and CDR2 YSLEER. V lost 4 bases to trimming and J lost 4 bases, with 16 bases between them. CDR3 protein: CASSPGPPGGYGYTF. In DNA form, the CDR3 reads TGCGCCAGCAGCCCAGGACCCCCCGGGGGCTATGGCTACACCTTC.

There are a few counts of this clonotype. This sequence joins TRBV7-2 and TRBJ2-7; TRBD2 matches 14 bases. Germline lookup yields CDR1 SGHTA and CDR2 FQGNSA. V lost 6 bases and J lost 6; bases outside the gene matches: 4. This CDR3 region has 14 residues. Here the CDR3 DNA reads TGTGCCAGCAGGCGGACTAGCGGGAGGATCGAGCAGTACTTC. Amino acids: CASRRTSGRIEQYF.

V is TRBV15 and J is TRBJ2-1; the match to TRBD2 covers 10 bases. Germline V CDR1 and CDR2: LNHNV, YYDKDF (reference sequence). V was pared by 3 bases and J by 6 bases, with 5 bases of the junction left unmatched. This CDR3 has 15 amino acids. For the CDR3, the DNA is TGTGCCACCAGCAGGCTAGCGGGAGAATTCAATGAGCAGTTCTTC. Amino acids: CATSRLAGEFNEQFF.

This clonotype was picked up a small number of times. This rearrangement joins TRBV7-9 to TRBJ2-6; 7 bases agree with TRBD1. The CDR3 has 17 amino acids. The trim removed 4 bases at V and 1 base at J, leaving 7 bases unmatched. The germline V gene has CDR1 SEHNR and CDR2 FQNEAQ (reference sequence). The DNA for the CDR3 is TGTGCCAGCAGCTCCGGGACAGCTTATTCTGGGGCCAACGTCCTGACTTTC. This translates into CASSSGTAYSGANVLTF.

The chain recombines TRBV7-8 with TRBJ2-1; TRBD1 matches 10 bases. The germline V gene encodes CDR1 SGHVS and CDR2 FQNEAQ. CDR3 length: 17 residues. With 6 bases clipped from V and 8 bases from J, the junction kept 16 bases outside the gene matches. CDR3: CASSFKKPGQGFDEQFF. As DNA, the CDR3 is TGTGCCAGCAGTTTCAAAAAGCCGGGACAGGGGTTCGATGAGCAGTTCTTC.

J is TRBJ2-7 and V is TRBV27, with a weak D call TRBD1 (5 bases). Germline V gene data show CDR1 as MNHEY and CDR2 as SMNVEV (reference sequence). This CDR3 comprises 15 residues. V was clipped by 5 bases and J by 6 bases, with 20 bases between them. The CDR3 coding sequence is TGTGCCAGCAGTCCCCTTGGGCCGACAGACGGCGAGCAGTACTTC. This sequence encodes CASSPLGPTDGEQYF.

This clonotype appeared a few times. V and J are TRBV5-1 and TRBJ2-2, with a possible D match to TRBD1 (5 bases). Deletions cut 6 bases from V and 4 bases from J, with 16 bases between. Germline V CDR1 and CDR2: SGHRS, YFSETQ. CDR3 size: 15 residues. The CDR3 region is CASTPQEIGTGELFF. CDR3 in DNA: TGCGCCAGCACCCCACAGGAGATAGGCACCGGGGAGCTGTTTTTT.

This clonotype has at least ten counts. The CDR3 DNA is TGTGCCAGCAGCCCTGCCCTAGCGGGATTGAGGGCAGATACGCAGTATTTT. Protein: CASSPALAGLRADTQYF. This chain joins TRBV7-9 and TRBJ2-3; TRBD2 matches 9 bases. The germline V gene encodes CDR1 SEHNR and CDR2 FQNEAQ (reference sequence). The V gene end was trimmed by 5 bases and the J gene end by 4 bases; junction bases not matched to a gene: 13. This CDR3 contains 17 residues.

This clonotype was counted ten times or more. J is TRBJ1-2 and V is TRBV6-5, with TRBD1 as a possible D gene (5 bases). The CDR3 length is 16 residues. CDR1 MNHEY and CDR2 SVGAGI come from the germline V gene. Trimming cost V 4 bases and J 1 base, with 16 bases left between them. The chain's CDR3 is CASSSISNRINYGYTF. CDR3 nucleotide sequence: TGTGCCAGCAGTTCAATATCCAACAGGATTAACTATGGCTACACCTTC.

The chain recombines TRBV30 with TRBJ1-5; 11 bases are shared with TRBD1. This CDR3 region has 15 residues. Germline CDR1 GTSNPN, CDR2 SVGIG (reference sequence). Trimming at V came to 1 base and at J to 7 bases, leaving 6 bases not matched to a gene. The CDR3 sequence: CAWSAPGQGGQPQHF. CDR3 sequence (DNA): TGTGCCTGGAGTGCACCGGGACAGGGGGGGCAGCCCCAGCATTTT.

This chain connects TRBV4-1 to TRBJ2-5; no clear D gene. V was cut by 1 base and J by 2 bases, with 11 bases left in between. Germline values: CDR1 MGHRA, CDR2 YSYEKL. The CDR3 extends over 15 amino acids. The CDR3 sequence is CASSQVYRKQETQYF. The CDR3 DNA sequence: TGCGCCAGCAGCCAAGTTTACCGCAAGCAAGAGACCCAGTACTTC.

The CDR3: CSVEEGGELFF. The CDR3 DNA reads as TGCAGCGTTGAAGAGGGGGGGGAGCTGTTTTTT. The chain is built from TRBV29-1 and TRBJ2-2, with D unclear. The CDR3 contains 11 residues. The germline gives CDR1 SQVTM, CDR2 ANQGSEA. V lost 0 bases and J lost 8, with 4 bases in between.

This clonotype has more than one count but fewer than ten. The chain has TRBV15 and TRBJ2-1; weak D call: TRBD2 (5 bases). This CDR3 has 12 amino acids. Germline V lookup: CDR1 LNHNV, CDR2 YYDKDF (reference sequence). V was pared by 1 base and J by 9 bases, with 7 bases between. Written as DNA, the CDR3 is TGTGCCACCAGCAGAGGAAGCGGTGAGCAGTTCTTC. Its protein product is CATSRGSGEQFF.

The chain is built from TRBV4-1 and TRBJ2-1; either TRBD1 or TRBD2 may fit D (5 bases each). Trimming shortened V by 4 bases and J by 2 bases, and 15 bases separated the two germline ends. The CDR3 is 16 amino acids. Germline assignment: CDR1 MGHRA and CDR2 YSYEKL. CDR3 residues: CASSRDPGTAYNEQFF. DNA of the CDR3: TGCGCCAGCAGCCGAGATCCCGGGACCGCCTACAATGAGCAGTTCTTC.